These T cell receptor beta chains were read from a single sample in a study of T-cell reconstitution after alpha-beta-depleted transplantation in children. TCRdb independently ran MiXCR on the PCR reads; one entry per CDR3 protein. The profile shows about 830,000 distinct CDR3 sequences, 16% of them singletons. Sequencing used PBMCs, mostly from graft donor cells, obtained 360 days after TCRalphabeta/CD19-depleted stem cell transplant. These receptors originate from a male patient younger than 18 who had a stem cell transplant for acute lymphoblastic leukemia, so the T cells may come from the graft donor. Both conserved end residues are part of each CDR3. A D gene is named only where the DNA matches it firmly. Some rows have no size entry. The others give once, few or many, or a class for an expanded clone.

TGTGCCAGCAGCCTCTCGGAGGGGGCGTACGAGCAGTACTTC CASSLSEGAYEQYF TRBJ2-7 TRBV3-1 . .
TGTGCCTATGGACTCTCCACAGATACGCAGTATTTT CAYGLSTDTQYF TRBJ2-3 TRBV28 . .
TGTGCCATCAGTGGGGCCGGGACAGGGGCCGGTGGCGGCTACGAGCAGTACTTC CAISGAGTGAGGGYEQYF TRBJ2-7 TRBV10-3 TRBD1 few
TGCAGTGCTAAGGCCGGGGGCACTGAAGCTTTCTTT CSAKAGGTEAFF TRBJ1-1 TRBV20-1 . .
TGTGCCATCAGAGGACAGGCCAATCAGCCCCAGCATTTT CAIRGQANQPQHF TRBJ1-5 TRBV10-3 TRBD1 few
TGTGCCAGCAGCATCGGGTGGGGGGATGCGGACATTCAGTACTTC CASSIGWGDADIQYF TRBJ2-4 TRBV13 . .
TGTGCCAGCAGCTTAGCCGGACGGTTGTACGAGCAGTACTTC CASSLAGRLYEQYF TRBJ2-7 TRBV7-9 . .
TGTGCCAGCGGCGGGGATACGCAGTATTTT CASGGDTQYF TRBJ2-3 TRBV6-1 . many
TGTGCCAGTAACGGAAAGGACAGGGACCGGGTCTATGGCTACACCTTC CASNGKDRDRVYGYTF TRBJ1-2 TRBV19 TRBD1 .
TGCAGCGCAACAGGGGACTATGGCTACACCTTC CSATGDYGYTF TRBJ1-2 TRBV29-1 TRBD1 few
TGTGCCAGCAGCTTGGATGGCGGGAGGATGAATGAGCAGTTCTTC CASSLDGGRMNEQFF TRBJ2-1 TRBV5-4 TRBD2 .